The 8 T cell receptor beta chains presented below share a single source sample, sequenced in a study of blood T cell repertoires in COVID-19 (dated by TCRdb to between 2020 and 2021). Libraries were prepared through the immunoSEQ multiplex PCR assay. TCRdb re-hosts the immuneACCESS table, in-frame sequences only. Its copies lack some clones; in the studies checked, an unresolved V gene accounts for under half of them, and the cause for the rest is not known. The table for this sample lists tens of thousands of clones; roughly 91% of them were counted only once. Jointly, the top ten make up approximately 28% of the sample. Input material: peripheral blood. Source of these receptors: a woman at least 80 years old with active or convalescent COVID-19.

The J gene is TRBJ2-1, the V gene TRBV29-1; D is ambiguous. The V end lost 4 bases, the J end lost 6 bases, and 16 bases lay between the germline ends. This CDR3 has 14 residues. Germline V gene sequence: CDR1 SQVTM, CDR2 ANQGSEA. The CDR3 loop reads CSVGGRPLPNEQFF. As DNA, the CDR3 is TGCAGCGTTGGCGGTCGTCCCCTACCCAATGAGCAGTTCTTC.

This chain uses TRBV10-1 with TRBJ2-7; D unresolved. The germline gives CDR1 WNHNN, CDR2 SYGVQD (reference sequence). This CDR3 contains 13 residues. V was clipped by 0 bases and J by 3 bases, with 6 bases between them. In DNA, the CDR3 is TGCGCCAGCAGTGAGTCGATAGACTACGAGCAGTACTTC. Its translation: CASSESIDYEQYF.

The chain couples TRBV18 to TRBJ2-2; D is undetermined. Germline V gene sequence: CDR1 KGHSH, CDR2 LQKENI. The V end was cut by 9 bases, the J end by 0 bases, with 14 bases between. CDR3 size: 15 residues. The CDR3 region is CASRSFPANTGELFF. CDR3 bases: TGTGCCAGTCGTTCCTTTCCCGCGAACACCGGGGAGCTGTTTTTT. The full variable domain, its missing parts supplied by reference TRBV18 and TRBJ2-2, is NAGVMQNPRHLVRRRGQEARLRCSPMKGHSHVYWYRQLPEEGLKFMVYLQKENIIDESGMPKERFSAEFPKEGPSILRIQQVVRGDSAAYFCASRSFPANTGELFFGEGSRLTVL.

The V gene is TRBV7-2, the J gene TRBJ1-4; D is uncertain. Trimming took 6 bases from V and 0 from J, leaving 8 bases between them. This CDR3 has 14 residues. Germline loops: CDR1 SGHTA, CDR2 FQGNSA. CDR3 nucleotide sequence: TGTGCCAGCAGACGAGAGGCAACTAATGAAAAACTGTTTTTT. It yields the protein CASRREATNEKLFF.

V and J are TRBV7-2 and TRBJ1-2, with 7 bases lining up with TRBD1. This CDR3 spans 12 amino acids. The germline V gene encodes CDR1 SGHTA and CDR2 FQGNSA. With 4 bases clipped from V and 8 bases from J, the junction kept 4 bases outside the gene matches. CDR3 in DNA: TGTGCCAGCAGCTCAACAGGGGCAGGCTACACCTTC. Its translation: CASSSTGAGYTF.

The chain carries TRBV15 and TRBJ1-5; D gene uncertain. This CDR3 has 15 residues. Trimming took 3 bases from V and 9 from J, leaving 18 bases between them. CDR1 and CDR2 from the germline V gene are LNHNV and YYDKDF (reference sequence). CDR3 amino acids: CATSRSQAIWAPQHF. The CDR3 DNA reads TGTGCCACCAGCAGGTCCCAGGCCATTTGGGCGCCCCAGCATTTT.

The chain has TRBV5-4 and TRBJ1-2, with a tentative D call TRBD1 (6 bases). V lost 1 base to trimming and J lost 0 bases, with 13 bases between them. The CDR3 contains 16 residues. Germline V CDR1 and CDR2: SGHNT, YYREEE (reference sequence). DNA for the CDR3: TGTGCCAGCAGCTTGTGGGGGGGCCGGACTAACTATGGCTACACCTTC. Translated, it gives CASSLWGGRTNYGYTF.

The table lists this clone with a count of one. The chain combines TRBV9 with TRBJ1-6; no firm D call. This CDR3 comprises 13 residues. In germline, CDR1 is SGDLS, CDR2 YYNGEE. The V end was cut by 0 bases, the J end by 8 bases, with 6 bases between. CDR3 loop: CASSVDGYSPLHF. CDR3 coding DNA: TGTGCCAGCAGCGTAGACGGGTATTCACCCCTCCACTTT.